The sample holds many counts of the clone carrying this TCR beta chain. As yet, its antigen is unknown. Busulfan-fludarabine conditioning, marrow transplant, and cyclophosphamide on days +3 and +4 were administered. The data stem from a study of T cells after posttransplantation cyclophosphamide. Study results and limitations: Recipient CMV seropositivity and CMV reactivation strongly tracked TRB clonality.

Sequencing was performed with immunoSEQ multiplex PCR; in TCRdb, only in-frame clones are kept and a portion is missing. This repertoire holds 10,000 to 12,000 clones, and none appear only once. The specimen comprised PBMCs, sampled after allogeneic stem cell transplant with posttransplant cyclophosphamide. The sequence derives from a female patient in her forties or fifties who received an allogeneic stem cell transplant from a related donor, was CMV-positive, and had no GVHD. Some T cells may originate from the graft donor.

The CDR3 DNA is TGTGCCAGCAGCCAGGGACAGGGGAACTCCTACGAGCAGTACTTC. Its translation: CASSQGQGNSYEQYF. The chain carries TRBV7-9 and TRBJ2-7; TRBD1 aligns across 10 bases. The CDR3 is 15 amino acids. The junction had 4 bases not matched to a gene; V was cut back by 5 bases and J by 0 bases. Germline V gene sequence: CDR1 SEHNR, CDR2 FQNEAQ (reference sequence).